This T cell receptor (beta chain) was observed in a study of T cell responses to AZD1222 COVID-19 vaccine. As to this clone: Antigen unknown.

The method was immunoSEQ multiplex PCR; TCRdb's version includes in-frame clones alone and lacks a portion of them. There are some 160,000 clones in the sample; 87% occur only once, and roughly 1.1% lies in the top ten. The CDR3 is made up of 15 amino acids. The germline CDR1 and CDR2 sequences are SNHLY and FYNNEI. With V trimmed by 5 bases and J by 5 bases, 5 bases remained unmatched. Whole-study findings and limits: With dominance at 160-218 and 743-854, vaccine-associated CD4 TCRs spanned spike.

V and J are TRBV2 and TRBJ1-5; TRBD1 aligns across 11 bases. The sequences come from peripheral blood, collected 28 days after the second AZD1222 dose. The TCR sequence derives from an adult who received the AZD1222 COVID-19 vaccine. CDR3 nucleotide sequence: TGTGCCAGCAGTTTGGACAGGGGGCTTCATCAGCCCCAGCATTTT. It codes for CASSLDRGLHQPQHF.